This T cell receptor beta chain was captured in a study of vaccination effects on CD4 cells after COVID-19. General observations from the study: In convalescents, spike-reactive clones (those seen post-vaccine) were mainly new vaccine-induced clones. Marked contraction was observed in infection-induced and vaccine-induced clones late after vaccination.

In germline, CDR1 is LGHNA, CDR2 YNFKEQ. V shed 1 base and J 5 bases; nucleotides not matched to a gene: 5. The length of the CDR3 is 17 residues. The assay was immunoSEQ multiplex PCR, and TCRdb's table has in-frame clones only and misses some. The table records tens of thousands of clones, about two thirds of them present only once. CD4+ T cells specific for antigen were expanded with viral peptide pools by the ViraFEST assay before sequencing. Having been cultured for around nine days, the cells underwent CD4+ T cell isolation. From March to December 2020, the person had a SARS-CoV-2 infection that was confirmed by PCR. The researchers cultured 1.5 million to 2.5 million PBMC per well with approximately 10 IU/ml IL-2 and approximately 10 ug/ml peptides. Fresh IL-2-containing medium replaced half the medium on days 3 and 7. For this clone: Its antigen is not identified.

The chain links TRBV4-2 to TRBJ2-7; 16 bases align to TRBD2. The origin of this receptor is a human donor who had a prior SARS-CoV-2 infection. Specimen: CD4+ T cells from PBMCs cultured with a peptide pool, collected before COVID-19 vaccination. CDR3 in amino acids: CASSQVGTSGGANEQYF. In DNA form, the CDR3 reads TGTGCCAGCAGCCAAGTAGGGACTAGCGGGGGGGCAAACGAGCAGTACTTC.